This T cell receptor (beta chain) was identified during a study of T cell responses to AZD1222 COVID-19 vaccine. Study observations and caveats: Repertoire sampling happened only post peak T cell response. Compared with day 0, the breadth and depth of the Spike-specific TCR repertoire rose significantly after two doses of AZD1222. Dominant at 160-218 and 743-854, vaccine-associated CD4 TCRs also spanned spike. Donor demographics were predominantly white British with a female majority; clonal diversity may be underestimated.

This CDR3 has 15 amino acids. V trimming: 8 bases; J trimming: 7 bases; junction bases outside the gene matches: 9. Germline V gene sequence: CDR1 MNHNY, CDR2 SVGAGI (reference sequence). To note about this clone: Its target is unknown.

Sequenced by immunoSEQ multiplex PCR; TCRdb stores in-frame clones only, minus some. The sample lists about 150,000 clones, roughly 90% seen once, with approximately 3.5% in the top ten. Sequenced material: peripheral blood, taken 28 days after the second AZD1222 dose. The gene calls are TRBV6-6 and TRBJ2-1, with 12 bases aligning to TRBD2. The origin of this receptor is an adult who received the AZD1222 COVID-19 vaccine. CDR3 amino acids: CASGPSSGRANEQFF. The DNA of the CDR3 is TGTGCCAGCGGCCCTTCTAGCGGGAGGGCAAATGAGCAGTTCTTC.